Below are 28 T cell receptor beta chains sequenced from a single sample in a study of STAT5B mutations in CD4+ large granular lymphocyte leukemia. TCRdb keeps only in-frame clones here, not all; method: immunoSEQ multiplex PCR. The sample holds 30,000 or so clones, roughly three quarters seen once. The specimen sequenced was CD4+ T cells from blood buffy coats. The receptors here all came from a human donor in good health.

This clone showed up just once. V usage is TRBV30 and J usage is TRBJ1-2, with TRBD1 matching 9 bases. This CDR3 comprises 14 residues. Germline V lookup: CDR1 GTSNPN, CDR2 SVGIG (reference sequence). After removal of 4 bases from V and 8 bases from J, the junction contained 11 bases not matched to a gene. The CDR3 sequence is CAWIRGTGFGGYTF. The CDR3 DNA reads as TGTGCCTGGATCCGAGGGACAGGGTTTGGAGGCTACACCTTC.

The table lists this clone with a few counts. The V gene is TRBV19, the J gene TRBJ1-2; no firm D call. The CDR3 is made up of 12 amino acids. CDR1 and CDR2 from the germline V gene are LNHDA and SQIVND (reference sequence). Deletions cut 8 bases from V and 4 bases from J, with 11 bases between. CDR3 coding DNA: TGTGCCAGTGCTCAGAAGGCCTATGGCTACACCTTC. It encodes CASAQKAYGYTF.

This chain joins TRBV11-2 and TRBJ1-2, with a weak D call TRBD1 (6 bases). CDR1 SGHAT and CDR2 FQNNGV come from the germline V gene. The length of the CDR3 is 16 residues. The V end was cut by 5 bases, the J end by 3 bases, with 19 bases between. Here the CDR3 DNA reads TGTGCCAGCAGCCCCAAGGGGGGATTCGGGGACTATGGCTACACCTTC. Its translation: CASSPKGGFGDYGYTF.

This sequence joins TRBV5-1 and TRBJ1-2; D might be TRBD1 (6 bases). CDR3 length: 13 residues. Per germline, CDR1 SGHRS and CDR2 YFSETQ. V was shortened by 4 bases and J by 8 bases, with 15 bases between the two germline ends. For the CDR3, the DNA is TGCGCCAGCAGCACCGGGACAAGTGGAGGCTACACCTTC. Translation gives CASSTGTSGGYTF.

This chain uses TRBV7-9 with TRBJ2-1; TRBD2 aligns across 8 bases. Trimming took 7 bases from V and 10 from J; bases not matched to a gene: 18. CDR1 SEHNR and CDR2 FQNEAQ come from the germline V gene (reference sequence). The CDR3 is 16 residues long. CDR3 DNA: TGTGCCAGCATGGACCCCGGGACTATAGCGGGATTAGAGCAGTTCTTC. Protein sequence: CASMDPGTIAGLEQFF.

The J gene is TRBJ2-2, the V gene TRBV5-4, with unresolved D. Germline V gene sequence: CDR1 SGHNT, CDR2 YYREEE (reference sequence). This CDR3 is built from 12 residues. Trimming shortened V by 2 bases and J by 8 bases, and 7 bases separated the two germline ends. DNA of the CDR3: TGTGCCAGCAGCTTCCCGGGTGGGGAGCTGTTTTTT. Amino acid sequence: CASSFPGGELFF.

This clone was seen only a few times. The chain has TRBV30 and TRBJ1-5, with D tentatively TRBD1 (5 bases). V was pared by 7 bases and J by 0 bases, with 10 bases between. The CDR3 consists of 13 residues. Germline CDR1 and CDR2: GTSNPN and SVGIG (reference sequence). CDR3 protein: CAYQQGSNQPQHF. The CDR3 region has the DNA TGTGCCTACCAGCAGGGTAGCAATCAGCCCCAGCATTTT. Full variable domain (outside the CDR3, taken from reference TRBV30 and TRBJ1-5): SQTIHQWPATLVQPVGSPLSLECTVEGTSNPNLYWYRQAAGRGLQLLFYSVGIGQISSEVPQNLSASRPQDRQFILSSKKLLLSDSGFYLCAYQQGSNQPQHFGDGTRLSIL.

This clone was seen only a few times. The chain is built from TRBV6-6 and TRBJ1-6; TRBD1 matches 7 bases. This CDR3 is built from 13 residues. Trimming removed 6 bases from V and 9 bases from J; junction bases left unmatched: 5. The V gene's germline CDR1 is MNHNY and CDR2 SVGAGI (reference sequence). CDR3 amino acids: CASSQGVFSPLHF. CDR3 bases: TGTGCCAGCAGCCAGGGGGTCTTTTCACCCCTCCACTTT.

This sequence joins TRBV18 and TRBJ2-7, with 8 bases that match TRBD1. The CDR3 covers 16 residues. V shed 4 bases, J shed 1 base, and the junction held 9 bases outside the gene matches. The germline gives CDR1 KGHSH, CDR2 LQKENI. This CDR3 reads CASSLQGQVGSYEQYF. Here the CDR3 DNA reads TGTGCCAGCTCACTTCAGGGACAGGTGGGGTCCTACGAGCAGTACTTC.

The CDR3 is CASSIDRQGFRETQYF. The CDR3 coding sequence is TGTGCCAGTAGTATAGATCGACAGGGGTTTAGGGAGACCCAGTACTTC. This rearrangement joins TRBV19 to TRBJ2-5, with TRBD1 matching 8 bases. The CDR3 is 16 residues long. CDR1 is LNHDA, CDR2 SQIVND, per germline (reference sequence). V trimming: 0 bases; J trimming: 5 bases; junction bases outside the gene matches: 8.

The V call is TRBV5-4, the J call TRBJ2-1; possibly TRBD1 or TRBD2 for D (5 bases each). Trimming took off 0 bases at V and 7 bases at J, with 5 bases between the two ends. Germline CDR1 SGHNT, CDR2 YYREEE (reference sequence). The CDR3 contains 12 residues. The CDR3 region has the DNA TGTGCCAGCAGCTTGGGGGGGAATGAGCAGTTCTTC. Translating it yields CASSLGGNEQFF.

The table lists this clone with a few counts. This chain links TRBV6-6 with TRBJ1-5; TRBD1 might be the D (5 bases). The CDR3 loop spans 15 amino acids. Germline lookup yields CDR1 MNHNY and CDR2 SVGAGI (reference sequence). Trimming took 5 bases from V and 4 from J, leaving 15 bases between them. CDR3 sequence: CASSPPGTVNQPQHF. For the CDR3, the DNA is TGTGCCAGCAGTCCACCCGGGACGGTGAATCAGCCCCAGCATTTT.

V usage is TRBV19 and J usage is TRBJ2-1; 11 nucleotides match TRBD2. J was trimmed by 8 bases and V by 4 bases; bases with no gene match: 10. CDR1 and CDR2 (germline): LNHDA, SQIVND (reference sequence). The CDR3 loop spans 16 amino acids. The CDR3 DNA follows: TGTGCCAGTAGTAGATTAGCGGGAGGGCCGGTCCATGAGCAGTTCTTC. This sequence encodes CASSRLAGGPVHEQFF.

The chain couples TRBV6-5 to TRBJ2-7; weak D call: TRBD1 (6 bases). Germline CDR1 MNHEY, CDR2 SVGAGI. The CDR3 runs 13 residues. The germline V and J ends were trimmed by 7 bases and 3 bases, with 13 bases remaining between them. CDR3 sequence: CASTRDTDYEQYF. The CDR3 bases are TGTGCCAGCACCCGGGACACAGACTACGAGCAGTACTTC.

The rearrangement uses TRBV6-6 and TRBJ2-7; TRBD2 agrees at 9 bases. The ends lost 6 bases at V and 2 bases at J; junction bases unmatched: 5. The CDR3 spans 14 residues. Germline lookup yields CDR1 MNHNY and CDR2 SVGAGI (reference sequence). As DNA, the CDR3 is TGTGCCAGCAGCGGTAGCGGGAGTACCTACGAGCAGTACTTC. Encoded protein: CASSGSGSTYEQYF.

The J gene is TRBJ2-1, the V gene TRBV27; D possibly corresponds to TRBD2 (5 bases). The germline CDR1 and CDR2 sequences are MNHEY and SMNVEV (reference sequence). V was pared by 6 bases and J by 1 base, with 16 bases between. The CDR3 runs 16 residues. The CDR3 DNA reads as TGTGCCAGCAGCCGAGTTGGGAGCCCTTCCTACAATGAGCAGTTCTTC. It is translated as CASSRVGSPSYNEQFF.

The chain links TRBV6-5 to TRBJ2-3, with TRBD2 matching 8 bases. The CDR3 runs 16 residues. The trim removed 2 bases at V and 5 bases at J, leaving 9 bases unmatched. The germline V gene encodes CDR1 MNHEY and CDR2 SVGAGI. The chain's CDR3 is CASSYGDSGIRDTQYF. The CDR3 coding sequence is TGTGCCAGCAGTTACGGCGATAGCGGGATTAGAGATACGCAGTATTTT.

This clone was counted only a few times. The chain is built from TRBV30 and TRBJ2-7, with D possibly matching TRBD2 (5 bases). This CDR3 is 13 amino acids long. Germline loops: CDR1 GTSNPN, CDR2 SVGIG (reference sequence). V lost 3 bases, J lost 1 base, and 10 bases lay in between. The CDR3 loop is CAWSRRSSYEQYF. In nucleotides, the CDR3 is TGTGCCTGGAGCAGGAGGTCATCCTACGAGCAGTACTTC.

The chain has TRBV11-3 and TRBJ2-5; 8 positions agree with TRBD2. This CDR3 has 15 residues. In germline, CDR1 is SGHNT, CDR2 YENEEA. Trimming at V came to 2 bases and at J to 0 bases, leaving 2 bases not matched to a gene. The CDR3 loop reads CASSLLAGHQETQYF. The CDR3 nucleotides are TGTGCCAGCAGCTTACTAGCGGGCCACCAAGAGACCCAGTACTTC. The whole variable domain, remainder taken from reference TRBV11-3 and TRBJ2-5, is EAGVVQSPRYKIIEKKQPVAFWCNPISGHNTLYWYLQNLGQGPELLIRYENEEAVDDSQLPKDRFSAERLKGVDSTLKIQPAELGDSAVYLCASSLLAGHQETQYFGPGTRLLVL.

The V and J genes are TRBV5-1 and TRBJ2-1; 11 bases are shared with TRBD2. V gave up 5 bases and J gave up 3 bases; unmatched junction bases: 7. This CDR3 spans 16 amino acids. Germline V gives CDR1 SGHRS, CDR2 YFSETQ. CDR3 sequence reads: CASRNALAGDYNEQFF. CDR3 DNA sequence: TGCGCCAGCAGGAACGCACTAGCGGGGGACTACAATGAGCAGTTCTTC.

This chain joins TRBV5-8 and TRBJ2-5; TRBD2 aligns across 8 bases. Germline CDR1 SGHTS, CDR2 YDEGEE. J gave up 4 bases and V 3 bases, and 11 bases lay outside the gene matches. CDR3 length equals 16 residues. The CDR3 nucleotides read TGTGCCAGCAGCTCCGGGGGGGGGTACCAAGGAGAGACCCAGTACTTC. This encodes CASSSGGGYQGETQYF. The complete variable domain, with remaining parts taken from reference TRBV5-8 and TRBJ2-5, reads EAGVTQSPTHLIKTRGQQATLRCSPISGHTSVYWYQQALGLGLQFLLWYDEGEERNRGNFPPRFSGRQFPNYSSELNVNALELEDSALYLCASSSGGGYQGETQYFGPGTRLLVL.

The chain employs TRBV5-1 and TRBJ2-1; tentatively, D is TRBD1 (5 bases). The CDR3 length is 14 residues. Germline values: CDR1 SGHRS, CDR2 YFSETQ. V lost 0 bases, J lost 8 bases, and 12 bases lay in between. CDR3 DNA sequence: TGCGCCAGCAGCTTGGGGGGCCGGTCGGATGAGCAGTTCTTC. Translation gives CASSLGGRSDEQFF.

This clone showed up just a few times. The rearrangement uses TRBV2 and TRBJ1-1; D uncertain. The CDR3 length is 13 residues. V was pared by 2 bases and J by 4 bases, with 8 bases between. CDR1 is SNHLY, CDR2 FYNNEI, per germline. The CDR3, as DNA: TGTGCCAGCAGTGAACAGGTTTTCACTGAAGCTTTCTTT. Its translation is CASSEQVFTEAFF.

This clone was seen just once. The rearrangement joins TRBV7-8 to TRBJ2-5; D not certain. V lost 5 bases and J 1 base, leaving 20 bases between the germline ends. Germline V gene sequence: CDR1 SGHVS, CDR2 FQNEAQ. This CDR3 is 17 amino acids long. The CDR3 loop is CASSARLKTETQETQYF. CDR3 in DNA: TGTGCCAGCAGCGCACGCCTTAAAACAGAAACCCAAGAGACCCAGTACTTC.

CDR3 sequence: CASTPSQGYGYTF. The CDR3 nucleotides are TGCGCCAGCACCCCATCCCAGGGTTATGGCTACACCTTC. This chain links TRBV5-1 with TRBJ1-2; a possible D gene is TRBD1 (5 bases). The ends were cut back, 6 bases at V and 5 bases at J, with 14 bases in the middle. CDR3 size: 13 residues. The V gene's germline CDR1 is SGHRS and CDR2 YFSETQ.

This clone was recorded once. The rearrangement uses TRBV27 and TRBJ2-1; 9 positions agree with TRBD2. The CDR3 extends over 15 amino acids. Germline trimming cut 3 bases from V and 5 bases from J; bases unmatched to any gene: 5. Germline lookup yields CDR1 MNHEY and CDR2 SMNVEV (reference sequence). CDR3 sequence (DNA): TGTGCCAGCAGTTTTGGGCGGGGGGGCAACAATGAGCAGTTCTTC. Protein sequence: CASSFGRGGNNEQFF.

The rearrangement uses TRBV30 and TRBJ1-1; D uncertain. The CDR3 has 12 residues. Trimming left V 4 bases short and J 1 base short, with 7 bases between. Germline-derived CDR1 and CDR2 are GTSNPN and SVGIG (reference sequence). The CDR3 DNA reads TGTGCCTGGATGGAGGGGAACACTGAAGCTTTCTTT. It specifies CAWMEGNTEAFF.

CDR3 nucleotide sequence: TGCGCCAGCAGCTTGGATCTCGCCTACAATGAGCAGTTCTTC. Amino acids: CASSLDLAYNEQFF. J is TRBJ2-1 and V is TRBV5-1; D is unresolved. V gave up 0 bases and J gave up 2 bases, with 6 bases separating them. Germline assignment: CDR1 SGHRS and CDR2 YFSETQ. The CDR3 runs 14 residues. Supplemented by reference TRBV5-1 and TRBJ2-1, the full variable domain reads KAGVTQTPRYLIKTRGQQVTLSCSPISGHRSVSWYQQTPGQGLQFLFEYFSETQRNKGNFPGRFSGRQFSNSRSEMNVSTLELGDSALYLCASSLDLAYNEQFFGPGTRLTVL.